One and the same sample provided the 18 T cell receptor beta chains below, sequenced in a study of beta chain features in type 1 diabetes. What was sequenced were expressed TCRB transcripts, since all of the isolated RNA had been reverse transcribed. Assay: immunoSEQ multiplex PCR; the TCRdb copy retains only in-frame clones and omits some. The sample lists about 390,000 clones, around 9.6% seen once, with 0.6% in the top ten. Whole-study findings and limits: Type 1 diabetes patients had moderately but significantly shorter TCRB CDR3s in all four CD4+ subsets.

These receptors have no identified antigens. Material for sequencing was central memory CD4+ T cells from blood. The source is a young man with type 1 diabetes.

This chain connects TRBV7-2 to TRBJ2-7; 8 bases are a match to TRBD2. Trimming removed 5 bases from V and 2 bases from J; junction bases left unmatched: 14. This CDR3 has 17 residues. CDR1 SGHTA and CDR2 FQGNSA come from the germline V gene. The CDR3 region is CASSPKLSGTLTYEQYF. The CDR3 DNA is TGTGCCAGCAGCCCCAAGCTTAGCGGGACTTTAACCTACGAGCAGTACTTC. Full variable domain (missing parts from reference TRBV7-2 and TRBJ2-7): GAGVSQSPSNKVTEKGKDVELRCDPISGHTALYWYRQSLGQGLEFLIYFQGNSAPDKSGLPSDRFSAERTGGSVSTLTIQRTQQEDSAVYLCASSPKLSGTLTYEQYFGPGTRLTVT.

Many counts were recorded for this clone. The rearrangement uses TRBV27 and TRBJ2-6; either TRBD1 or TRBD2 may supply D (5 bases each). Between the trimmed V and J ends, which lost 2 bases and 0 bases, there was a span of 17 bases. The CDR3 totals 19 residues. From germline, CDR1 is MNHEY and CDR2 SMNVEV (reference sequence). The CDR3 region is CASSLEGNGRLSGANVLTF. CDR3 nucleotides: TGTGCCAGCAGTTTAGAGGGGAACGGACGGCTCTCTGGGGCCAACGTCCTGACTTTC.

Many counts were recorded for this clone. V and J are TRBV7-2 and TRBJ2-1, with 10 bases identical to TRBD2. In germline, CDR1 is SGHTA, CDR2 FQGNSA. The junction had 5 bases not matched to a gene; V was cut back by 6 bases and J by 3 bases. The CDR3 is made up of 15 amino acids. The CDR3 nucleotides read TGTGCCAGCAGGTCACTAGCGGGAAGCTACAATGAGCAGTTCTTC. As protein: CASRSLAGSYNEQFF.

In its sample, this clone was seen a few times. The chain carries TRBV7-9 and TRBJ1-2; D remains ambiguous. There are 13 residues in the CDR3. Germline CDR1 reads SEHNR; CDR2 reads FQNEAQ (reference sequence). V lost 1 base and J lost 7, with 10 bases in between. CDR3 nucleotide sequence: TGTGCCAGCAGCTTAGTTGTGGATTTTGGCTACACCTTC. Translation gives CASSLVVDFGYTF.

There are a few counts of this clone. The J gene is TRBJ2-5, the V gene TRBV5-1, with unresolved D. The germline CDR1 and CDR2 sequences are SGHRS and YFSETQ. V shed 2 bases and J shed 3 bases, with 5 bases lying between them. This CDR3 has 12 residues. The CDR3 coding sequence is TGCGCCAGCAGCTTTCCTGAAGAGACCCAGTACTTC. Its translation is CASSFPEETQYF.

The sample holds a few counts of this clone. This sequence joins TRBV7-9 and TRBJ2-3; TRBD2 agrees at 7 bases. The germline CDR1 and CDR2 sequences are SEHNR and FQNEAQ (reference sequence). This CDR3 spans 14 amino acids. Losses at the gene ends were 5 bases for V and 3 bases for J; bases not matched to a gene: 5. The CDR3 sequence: CASSLRTRTDTQYF. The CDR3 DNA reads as TGTGCCAGCAGCCTTAGGACTAGGACAGATACGCAGTATTTT.

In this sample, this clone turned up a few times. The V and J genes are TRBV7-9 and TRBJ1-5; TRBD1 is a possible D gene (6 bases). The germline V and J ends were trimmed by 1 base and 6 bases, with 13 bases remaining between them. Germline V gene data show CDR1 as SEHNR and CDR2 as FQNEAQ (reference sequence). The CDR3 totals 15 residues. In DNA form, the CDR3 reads TGTGCCAGCAGCTTAGGGTCGCAGGGGAGTCAGCCCCAGCATTTT. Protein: CASSLGSQGSQPQHF. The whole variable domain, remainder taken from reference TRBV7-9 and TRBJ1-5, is DTGVSQNPRHKITKRGQNVTFRCDPISEHNRLYWYRQTLGQGPEFLTYFQNEAQLEKSRLLSDRFSAERPKGSFSTLEIQRTEQGDSAMYLCASSLGSQGSQPQHFGDGTRLSIL.

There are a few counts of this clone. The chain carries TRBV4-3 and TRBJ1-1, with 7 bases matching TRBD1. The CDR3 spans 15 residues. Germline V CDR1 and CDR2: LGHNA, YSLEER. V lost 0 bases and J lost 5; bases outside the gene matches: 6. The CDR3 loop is CASSQEVTGTTEAFF. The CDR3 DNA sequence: TGCGCCAGCAGCCAAGAGGTGACAGGGACGACTGAAGCTTTCTTT.

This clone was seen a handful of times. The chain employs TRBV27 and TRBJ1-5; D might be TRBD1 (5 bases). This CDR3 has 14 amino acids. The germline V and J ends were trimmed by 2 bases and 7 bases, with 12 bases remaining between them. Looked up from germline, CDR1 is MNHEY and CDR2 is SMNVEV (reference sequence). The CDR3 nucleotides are TGTGCCAGCAGTTTACAGGGTGGGAGGCAGCCCCAGCATTTT. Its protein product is CASSLQGGRQPQHF.

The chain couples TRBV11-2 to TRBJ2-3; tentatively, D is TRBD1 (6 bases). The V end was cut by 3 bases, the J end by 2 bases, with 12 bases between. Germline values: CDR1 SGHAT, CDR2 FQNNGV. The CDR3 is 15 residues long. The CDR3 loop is CASSFSRTDTDTQYF. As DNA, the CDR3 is TGTGCCAGCAGCTTCTCCCGGACAGACACAGATACGCAGTATTTT.

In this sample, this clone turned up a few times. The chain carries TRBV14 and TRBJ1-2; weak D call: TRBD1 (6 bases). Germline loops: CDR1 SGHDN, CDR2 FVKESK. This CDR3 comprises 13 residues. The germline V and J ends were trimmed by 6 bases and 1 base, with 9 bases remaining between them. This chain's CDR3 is CASSGGINYGYTF. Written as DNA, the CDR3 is TGTGCCAGCAGTGGGGGCATTAACTATGGCTACACCTTC.

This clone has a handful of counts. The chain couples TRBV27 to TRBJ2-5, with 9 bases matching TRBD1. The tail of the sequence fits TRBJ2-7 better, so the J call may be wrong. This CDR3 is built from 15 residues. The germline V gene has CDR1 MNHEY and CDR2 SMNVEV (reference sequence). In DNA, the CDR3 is TGTGCCAGCAGTTCAACCGGGACAGGGATCTACGAGCAGTACTTC. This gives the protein CASSSTGTGIYEQYF.

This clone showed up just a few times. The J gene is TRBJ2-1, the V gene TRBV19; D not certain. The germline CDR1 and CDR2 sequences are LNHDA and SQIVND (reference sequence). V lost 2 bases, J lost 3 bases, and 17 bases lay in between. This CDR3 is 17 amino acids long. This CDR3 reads CASSIKAVATLYNEQFF. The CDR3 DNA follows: TGTGCCAGTAGTATAAAAGCAGTTGCCACACTCTACAATGAGCAGTTCTTC.

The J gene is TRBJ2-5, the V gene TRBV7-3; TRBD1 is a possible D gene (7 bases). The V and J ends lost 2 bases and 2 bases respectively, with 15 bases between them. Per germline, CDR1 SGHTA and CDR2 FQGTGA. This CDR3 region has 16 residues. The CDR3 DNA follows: TGTGCCAGCAGCTTAGGTGCCTCAGGGGGGCAAGAGACCCAGTACTTC. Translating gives CASSLGASGGQETQYF.

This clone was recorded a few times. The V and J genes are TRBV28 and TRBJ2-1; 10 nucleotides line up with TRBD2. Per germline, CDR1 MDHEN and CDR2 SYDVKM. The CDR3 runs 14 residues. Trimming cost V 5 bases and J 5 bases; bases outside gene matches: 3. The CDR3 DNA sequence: TGTGCCAGCAGTCTAGCGGGAGTAAACAATGAGCAGTTCTTC. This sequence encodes CASSLAGVNNEQFF.

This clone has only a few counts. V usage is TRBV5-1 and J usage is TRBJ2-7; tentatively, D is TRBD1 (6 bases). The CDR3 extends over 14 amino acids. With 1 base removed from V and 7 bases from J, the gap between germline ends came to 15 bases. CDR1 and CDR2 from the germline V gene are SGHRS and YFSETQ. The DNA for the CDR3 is TGCGCCAGCAGCTTGCCAGCAGGGGCGCGGGAGCAGTACTTC. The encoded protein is CASSLPAGAREQYF.

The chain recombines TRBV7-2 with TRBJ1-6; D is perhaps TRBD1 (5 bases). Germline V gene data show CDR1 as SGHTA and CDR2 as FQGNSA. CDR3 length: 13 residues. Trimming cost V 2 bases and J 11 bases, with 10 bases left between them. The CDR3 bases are TGTGCCAGCAGCTTATTGGGGGAAGCACCCCTCCACTTT. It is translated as CASSLLGEAPLHF.

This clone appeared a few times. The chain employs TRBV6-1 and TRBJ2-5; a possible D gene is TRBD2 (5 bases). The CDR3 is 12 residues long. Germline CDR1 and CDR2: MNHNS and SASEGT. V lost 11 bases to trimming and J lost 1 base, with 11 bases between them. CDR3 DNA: TGTGCCGTAAGCGGCACCCAAGAGACCCAGTACTTC. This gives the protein CAVSGTQETQYF.